Sequencing of this T cell receptor (beta chain) was carried out in a study of OX40 agonist ivuxolimab in advanced cancers. At the level of the whole study: Ivuxolimab, which targeted the costimulatory receptor OX40 (CD134), was an agonistic, fully human IgG2 monoclonal antibody. Intravenous ivuxolimab was administered to patients every 2 weeks at six dose levels: 0.01, 0.1, 0.3, 1.5, 3 and 10 mg/kg. Among the 52 dose-escalation patients, around 19 had hepatocellular carcinoma, about 15 melanoma, 9 renal cell carcinoma and 9 head and neck cancer. In the dose-escalation cohort, approximately 83% of patients were male, and the mean age was 60 years with a range of roughly 23 to 79. Prior anti-PD-1, anti-PD-L1 or anti-CTLA-4 therapy was permitted, and checkpoint inhibitors had been received by roughly 40% of dose-escalation patients. Partial responses occurred in three dose-escalation patients, of whom one had hepatocellular carcinoma and two had cutaneous melanoma. Peripheral TCRbeta sequencing aimed to test whether ivuxolimab altered TCR sequence diversity and caused clonal T-cell expansion. The paper describes the monotherapy dose-escalation part (N ≈ 49 patients) of the phase I trial of ivuxolimab.

The trial excluded patients who had a history of autoimmune disease or were on systemic immunosuppression. Peripheral blood for TCR sequencing was collected from all dose cohorts at baseline, on cycle 4 day 1, and on cycle 7 day 1. Samples came from an open-label, multicenter, first-in-human phase I dose-escalation trial of ivuxolimab. Adults with locally advanced or metastatic head and neck squamous cell, hepatocellular, melanoma or renal cell carcinoma were enrolled in the trial. Before TCR sequencing, CD4+ T cells and CD8+ T cells were sorted from peripheral blood as separate populations. This clone was counted once. Its antigen remains undetermined. Per-nucleotide qualities are absent, and no much larger clonotype sits a single base away. The sample carries other DNA sequences with the same CDR3. Here is what the overall study found, with its caveats: Low levels of normalized T-cell clonal expansion were also seen in some patients who did not respond. After ivuxolimab, CD8+ T cells had more expanded clones than CD4+ T cells on average. At doses of 0.1 to 3.0 mg/kg, clonal expansion of both CD4+ and CD8+ blood T cells was observed from baseline to week 6. Which antigens the clonally expanded peripheral T cells were specific for was not determined. In the 0.1-3.0 mg/kg groups, partial responders were among the patients with the lowest normalized peripheral clonal expansion, particularly in CD8+ T cells.

Genomic DNA was extracted from sorted cells for sequencing of the TCRbeta CDR3 region. The immunoSEQ Assay was used for sequencing of TCRbeta CDR3 regions. Sourced from immuneACCESS, this table was stored by TCRdb with only in-frame sequences that have V and J called. A share of the clones is absent; for the studies checked, an unresolved V gene accounts for under half, and the remainder has no known explanation. A total of tens of thousands of clones appear in this sample, 81% of them only once. Jointly, the top ten make up more than 3.5% of the sample. Germline trimming: 4 bases from V, 2 bases from J; junction bases outside gene matches: 4. From a lookup of the germline V gene, CDR1 and CDR2 are SGDLS and YYNGEE. The CDR3 covers 14 residues, taking in both the cysteine and the phenylalanine. Kept here is only the CDR3 DNA, which spans 42 bases and is read in frame from base 1.

In this chain, TRBV9 is recombined with TRBJ2-3, with 7 bases in between that match TRBD1. The clonotype comes from an adult with an advanced solid tumor such as melanoma, head and neck, liver or kidney cancer. The sample here was CD4+ or CD8+ T cells sorted from blood, taken in a trial of the OX40 agonist ivuxolimab. At the DNA level, the sequence is TGTGCCAGCAGCCTGACAGGGTCCACAGATACGCAGTATTTT. This encodes CASSLTGSTDTQYF.